Included here is one TCR beta chain sequence, with context. The CDR3 runs 15 residues. The V end lost 3 bases, the J end lost 2 bases, and 13 bases lay between the germline ends. Germline assignment: CDR1 LNHDA and CDR2 SQIVND (reference sequence). Time point: patch test 2, 6 weeks after DPC sensitization. Treatment indicated: therapeutic diphenylcyclopropenone sensitization with weekly scalp DPC. This sample was taken from a study of human T cells and chemical hapten exposure. Library construction involved attaching unique molecular identifiers to individual cDNA molecules, which allowed quantitative, reproducible TCR counting. TCRdb called the RACE reads again in MiXCR, with one record for every CDR3 protein. The data show fewer than 100,000 distinct CDR3 sequences, with 11% seen just once and approximately 1.4% held by the top ten.

The specimen comprised whole blood, sampled in connection with sensitization to the hapten diphenylcyclopropenone (DPC). This rearrangement joins TRBV19 to TRBJ2-5; D tentatively reads TRBD1 or TRBD2 (6 bases each). This clonotype was sampled from a man aged 18 to 30 with alopecia areata. Some clones in this sample may be carry-over from other donors' samples. CDR3 residues: CASSMEGRGQETQYF. The CDR3 nucleotides read TGTGCCAGTAGTATGGAGGGCAGGGGACAAGAGACCCAGTACTTC. Full variable domain (missing parts from reference TRBV19 and TRBJ2-5): DGGITQSPKYLFRKEGQNVTLSCEQNLNHDAMYWYRQDPGQGLRLIYYSQIVNDFQKGDIAEGYSVSREKKESFPLTVTSAQKNPTAFYLCASSMEGRGQETQYFGPGTRLLVL.